The 26 T cell receptor beta chains below were found in one sample sequenced in a study of blood T cell repertoires in COVID-19. Using immunoSEQ multiplex PCR, the repertoire was profiled, and TCRdb retains in-frame clones only, with some absent. This table has around 300,000 clones, 70% to 90% appearing once. Material for sequencing was PBMCs or T cells enriched from blood (not recorded which). The source is a woman aged 25 to 39 who had recovered from COVID-19.

The V call is TRBV6-2 or TRBV6-3, the J call TRBJ1-1; 8 bases fit TRBD1. Trimming took 2 bases from V and 1 from J; bases not matched to a gene: 6. The CDR3 sequence is 16 residues long. Per the germline V gene, CDR1 is MNHEY and CDR2 is SVGEGT. The CDR3 region is CASSYDPDRGNTEAFF. In DNA form, the CDR3 reads TGTGCCAGCAGTTACGATCCTGACAGGGGGAACACTGAAGCTTTCTTT.

This clone was counted only a few times. V usage is TRBV6-5 and J usage is TRBJ2-7, with D perhaps matching TRBD1 (5 bases). The CDR3 spans 14 residues. CDR1 and CDR2 (germline): MNHEY, SVGAGI. V gave up 2 bases and J gave up 5 bases, with 13 bases separating them. CDR3 in amino acids: CASSYGQGYDEQYF. The CDR3 DNA reads as TGTGCCAGCAGTTACGGGCAGGGTTACGACGAGCAGTACTTC.

V usage is TRBV19 and J usage is TRBJ1-1; maybe TRBD1 (6 bases). The CDR3 loop spans 18 amino acids. Germline loops: CDR1 LNHDA, CDR2 SQIVND (reference sequence). V was clipped by 3 bases and J by 1 base, with 21 bases between them. CDR3 sequence (DNA): TGTGCCAGTAGTATGGGCGGTTTTTTTGACAGGTGGAACACTGAAGCTTTCTTT. It codes for CASSMGGFFDRWNTEAFF.

The V call is TRBV6-5, the J call TRBJ1-1; tentative D call: TRBD1 (5 bases). The CDR3 is 13 amino acids. Germline assignment: CDR1 MNHEY and CDR2 SVGAGI. V was trimmed by 3 bases and J by 1 base, leaving 6 bases between them. In DNA, the CDR3 is TGTGCCAGCAGTTATACAGGGAACACTGAAGCTTTCTTT. This gives the protein CASSYTGNTEAFF.

The rearrangement uses TRBV2 and TRBJ2-2, with TRBD1 matching over 7 bases. J gave up 3 bases and V 8 bases, and 9 bases lay outside the gene matches. Germline CDR1 and CDR2: SNHLY and FYNNEI. This CDR3 region has 15 residues. The CDR3 DNA sequence: TGTGCCAGCCAAATCTCGGGGACAGACACCGGGGAGCTGTTTTTT. This sequence encodes CASQISGTDTGELFF. The full variable domain, completed using reference TRBV2 and TRBJ2-2, is EPEVTQTPSHQVTQMGQEVILRCVPISNHLYFYWYRQILGQKVEFLVSFYNNEISEKSEIFDDQFSVERPDGSNFTLKIRSTKLEDSAMYFCASQISGTDTGELFFGEGSRLTVL.

This chain links TRBV7-9 with TRBJ1-1, with 10 bases fitting TRBD1. CDR3 length equals 16 residues. Germline loops: CDR1 SEHNR, CDR2 FQNEAQ (reference sequence). Unmatched junction bases numbered 10, after V lost 5 bases and J lost 4 bases. This CDR3 reads CASSPRLGQGGTEAFF. The CDR3 DNA is TGTGCCAGCAGCCCCAGACTAGGACAGGGGGGCACTGAAGCTTTCTTT.

The chain has TRBV11-3 and TRBJ1-3; 7 bases match TRBD1. Unmatched junction bases numbered 10, after V lost 4 bases and J lost 1 base. The CDR3 covers 17 residues. CDR1 and CDR2 (germline): SGHNT, YENEEA. The CDR3, as DNA: TGTGCCAGCAGCTCGAAAGACAGGGCCTCTTCTGGAAACACCATATATTTT. It is translated as CASSSKDRASSGNTIYF.

CDR3 protein: CSPGQIYGYTF. The CDR3 region has the DNA TGCAGTCCGGGACAGATCTATGGCTACACCTTC. V and J are TRBV20-1 and TRBJ1-2; TRBD1 matches 7 bases. From germline, CDR1 is DFQATT and CDR2 SNEGSKA (reference sequence). The CDR3 consists of 11 residues. The V and J ends lost 8 bases and 4 bases, in that order; junction bases with no gene match: 4.

The chain combines TRBV11-3 with TRBJ2-3; 10 bases fit TRBD1. V shed 10 bases and J 4 bases; nucleotides not matched to a gene: 8. The CDR3 extends over 14 amino acids. Per the germline V gene, CDR1 is SGHNT and CDR2 is YENEEA. The CDR3 is CATARTGGPDTQYF. In DNA form, the CDR3 reads TGTGCCACCGCCCGGACAGGGGGGCCAGATACGCAGTATTTT.

The V gene is TRBV5-8, the J gene TRBJ1-2; D remains ambiguous. The CDR3 covers 15 residues. Germline CDR1 is SGHTS and CDR2 is YDEGEE. V lost 5 bases to trimming and J lost 3 bases, with 17 bases between them. The CDR3 DNA reads as TGTGCCAGCAGAAGTGACCGGGAGAAGCACTATGGCTACACCTTC. The encoded protein is CASRSDREKHYGYTF.

This clone was seen a single time. This sequence joins TRBV11-3 and TRBJ2-5, with D possibly being TRBD1 (5 bases). V gave up 1 base and J gave up 2 bases, with 17 bases separating them. Germline V gene lookup returns CDR1 SGHNT and CDR2 YENEEA. CDR3 length equals 17 residues. CDR3: CASSLGIRVRTQETQYF. The DNA of the CDR3 is TGTGCCAGCAGCTTAGGCATTCGGGTCAGGACACAAGAGACCCAGTACTTC.

This clone was seen a single time. This chain connects TRBV29-1 to TRBJ2-6; 12 bases are a match to TRBD2. Germline values: CDR1 SQVTM, CDR2 ANQGSEA. With 0 bases clipped from V and 2 bases from J, the junction kept 14 bases outside the gene matches. The CDR3 length is 21 residues. The CDR3, as DNA: TGCAGCGTTGAAGAAAACACCAGACTAGCGGGAGAAATCACTGGGGCCAACGTCCTGACTTTC. Its translation is CSVEENTRLAGEITGANVLTF. The whole variable domain, remainder taken from reference TRBV29-1 and TRBJ2-6, is SAVISQKPSRDICQRGTSLTIQCQVDSQVTMMFWYRQQPGQSLTLIATANQGSEATYESGFVIDKFPISRPNLTFSTLTVSNMSPEDSSIYLCSVEENTRLAGEITGANVLTFGAGSRLTVL.

This chain's CDR3 is CASSPAGGRGQSGYTF. CDR3 in DNA: TGCGCCAGCAGCCCCGCCGGGGGCAGGGGGCAGTCTGGCTACACCTTC. V gene TRBV5-1 combines with J gene TRBJ1-2; 8 nucleotides align to TRBD1. Germline assignment: CDR1 SGHRS and CDR2 YFSETQ. CDR3 size: 16 residues. Trimming cost V 4 bases and J 7 bases; bases outside gene matches: 15.

V is TRBV19 and J is TRBJ1-5; TRBD1 is a possible D gene (5 bases). The CDR3 covers 18 residues. V was pared by 7 bases and J by 2 bases, with 24 bases between. The V gene's germline CDR1 is LNHDA and CDR2 SQIVND (reference sequence). As DNA, the CDR3 is TGTGCCAGTACCCGGTACTTTACAGGTTTAGGGGGCAATCAGCCCCAGCATTTT. Residues: CASTRYFTGLGGNQPQHF.

This clone was seen a few times. The chain links TRBV2 to TRBJ1-2; 10 bases are a match to TRBD1. V was pared by 6 bases and J by 2 bases, with 9 bases of the junction left unmatched. The germline CDR1 and CDR2 sequences are SNHLY and FYNNEI. CDR3 length: 16 residues. The CDR3 loop reads CASRVPGQGSNYGYTF. The CDR3 coding sequence is TGTGCCAGCAGGGTCCCGGGACAGGGGTCCAACTATGGCTACACCTTC.

This rearrangement joins TRBV23-1 to TRBJ1-5; 7 nucleotides agree with TRBD1. TRBV23-1 is placed among ORFs of uncertain function. The trim removed 4 bases at V and 3 bases at J, leaving 6 bases unmatched. The CDR3 runs 15 residues. The CDR3, as DNA: TGCGCCAGCAGTCTAAACAGGGGAATCAATCAGCCCCAGCATTTT. Translation: CASSLNRGINQPQHF.

V gene TRBV2 combines with J gene TRBJ2-4; D not resolved. In germline, CDR1 is SNHLY, CDR2 FYNNEI. CDR3 size: 12 residues. Trimming removed 6 bases from V and 5 bases from J, with 8 bases in between. CDR3 coding DNA: TGTGCCAGCAGACAGACCCAAAACATTCAGTACTTC. Protein: CASRQTQNIQYF. The full variable domain, completed using reference TRBV2 and TRBJ2-4, is EPEVTQTPSHQVTQMGQEVILRCVPISNHLYFYWYRQILGQKVEFLVSFYNNEISEKSEIFDDQFSVERPDGSNFTLKIRSTKLEDSAMYFCASRQTQNIQYFGAGTRLSVL.

The V call is TRBV18, the J call TRBJ2-2, with D perhaps matching TRBD2 (6 bases). V lost 7 bases and J 4 bases, leaving 10 bases between the germline ends. CDR1 and CDR2 from the germline V gene are KGHSH and LQKENI. The CDR3 is made up of 13 amino acids. This chain's CDR3 is CASWGLGTGELFF. CDR3 in DNA: TGTGCCAGCTGGGGACTGGGCACCGGGGAGCTGTTTTTT.

V usage is TRBV19 and J usage is TRBJ2-7; 7 bases match TRBD1. In germline, CDR1 is LNHDA, CDR2 SQIVND (reference sequence). The CDR3 runs to 14 residues. V was pared by 5 bases and J by 2 bases, with 6 bases of the junction left unmatched. Here the CDR3 reads CASSVQGPTYEQYF. DNA for the CDR3: TGTGCCAGTAGTGTACAGGGGCCCACCTACGAGCAGTACTTC.

The CDR3 region has the DNA TGTGCCAGCGCAAAGGGACAGCTACCCGTCGGGAATTCACCCCTCCACTTT. Its protein product is CASAKGQLPVGNSPLHF. V and J are TRBV7-9 and TRBJ1-6; TRBD1 aligns across 7 bases. Germline loops: CDR1 SEHNR, CDR2 FQNEAQ (reference sequence). CDR3 length: 17 residues. V shed 8 bases and J 7 bases; nucleotides not matched to a gene: 17.

The rearrangement joins TRBV5-1 to TRBJ1-3; TRBD1 matches at 10 bases. Germline lookup yields CDR1 SGHRS and CDR2 YFSETQ. The CDR3 is 19 residues long. The V segment lost 3 bases and the J segment 0 bases; nucleotides outside the gene matches: 12. Here the CDR3 DNA reads TGCGCCAGCAGCTCCAAAGGACAGGGGGTTGTCGACTCTGGAAACACCATATATTTT. As protein: CASSSKGQGVVDSGNTIYF.

The J gene is TRBJ2-5, the V gene TRBV19, with TRBD2 matching over 10 bases. Germline loops: CDR1 LNHDA, CDR2 SQIVND (reference sequence). V gave up 1 base and J gave up 3 bases; unmatched junction bases: 2. The CDR3 spans 15 residues. CDR3 in DNA: TGTGCCAGTAGTATAGTAAGCGGGGGGGAAGAGACCCAGTACTTC. The encoded protein is CASSIVSGGEETQYF. Combining the CDR3 with reference TRBV19 and TRBJ2-5 gives the whole variable domain DGGITQSPKYLFRKEGQNVTLSCEQNLNHDAMYWYRQDPGQGLRLIYYSQIVNDFQKGDIAEGYSVSREKKESFPLTVTSAQKNPTAFYLCASSIVSGGEETQYFGPGTRLLVL.

This clone showed up just once. The rearrangement links TRBV5-1 to TRBJ1-1; TRBD1 agrees at 7 bases. CDR3 length: 16 amino acids. Losses at the gene ends were 4 bases for V and 0 bases for J; bases not matched to a gene: 9. Germline lookup yields CDR1 SGHRS and CDR2 YFSETQ. DNA of the CDR3: TGCGCCAGCAGCACGGGTACGGGACAGATGAACACTGAAGCTTTCTTT. Encoded protein: CASSTGTGQMNTEAFF. Full variable domain (missing parts from reference TRBV5-1 and TRBJ1-1): KAGVTQTPRYLIKTRGQQVTLSCSPISGHRSVSWYQQTPGQGLQFLFEYFSETQRNKGNFPGRFSGRQFSNSRSEMNVSTLELGDSALYLCASSTGTGQMNTEAFFGQGTRLTVV.

The rearrangement links TRBV27 to TRBJ2-3; D gene uncertain. CDR1 and CDR2 (germline): MNHEY, SMNVEV (reference sequence). V lost 4 bases, J lost 3 bases, and 8 bases lay in between. The length of the CDR3 is 13 residues. DNA of the CDR3: TGTGCCAGCAGTTCCCCCTATACAGATACGCAGTATTTT. As protein: CASSSPYTDTQYF.

CDR3 bases: TGTGCCAGCAGCGTAGGGGAGACAGGGGGTTATGAGACCCAGTACTTC. It encodes CASSVGETGGYETQYF. The chain joins TRBV9 to TRBJ2-5; 9 positions agree with TRBD1. With 0 bases clipped from V and 5 bases from J, the junction kept 8 bases outside the gene matches. The CDR3 covers 16 residues. Germline CDR1 and CDR2: SGDLS and YYNGEE.

The CDR3 is CASSHREVSEQFF. CDR3 DNA sequence: TGTGCCAGCAGCCATCGAGAGGTCAGTGAGCAGTTCTTC. The chain couples TRBV3-1 (or the pseudogene TRBV3-2) to TRBJ2-1; D remains unclear. The CDR3 is 13 residues long. Germline V gives CDR1 LGHDT, CDR2 YNNKEL (reference sequence). Trimming cost V 3 bases and J 9 bases, with 12 bases left between them.